These T cell receptor beta chains were read from a single sample in a study of response to subunit inactivated influenza vaccine. Each CDR3 protein is one row after TCRdb ran MiXCR on the RT-PCR reads. The repertoire holds more than 450,000 distinct CDR3 sequences, with approximately 10% as singletons. The sample was also linked to a second study, of T cells expressing NK-cell markers.

This sample comprised PBMCs from blood, obtained on the day of vaccination. These receptors were taken from a middle-aged man who received an inactivated influenza vaccine. Each CDR3 is given with its conserved first and last residue. D genes are given only for firm matches. Size tells how often a clone was seen (once, few, many) or the class of an expanded clone, and some rows leave it out.

clone_size j_call v_call d_call cdr3_nt cdr3_aa
. TRBJ2-2 TRBV7-9 . TGTGCCAGCAGCTTGCATACAGGCGCGAACACCGGGGAGCTGTTTTTT CASSLHTGANTGELFF
. TRBJ2-7 TRBV25-1 . TGTGCCAGCAGTGTCCCCGGGACGGGCTACGAGCAGTACTTC CASSVPGTGYEQYF
. TRBJ2-1 TRBV5-1 . TGCGCCAGCAGCTGGAGTAGGAGTTCTGAGCAGTTCTTC CASSWSRSSEQFF
. TRBJ2-1 TRBV9 TRBD2 TGTGCCAGCAGCGTAGGATCTAGCGGCTCCTACAATGAGCAGTTCTTC CASSVGSSGSYNEQFF
few TRBJ1-2 TRBV7-2 . TGTGCCAGCAGCTTTTCCAGGGACTATGGCTACACCTTC CASSFSRDYGYTF
. TRBJ2-1 TRBV10-3 TRBD2 TGTGCCATCAGTGAGCTAAAGAACCCTACTAGCGGGAGTTTCCATGAGCAGTTCTTC CAISELKNPTSGSFHEQFF
few TRBJ1-1 TRBV4-3 . TGCGCCAGCAGCCAAGTAAAGGGAATGAACACTGAAGCTTTCTTT CASSQVKGMNTEAFF
. TRBJ2-7 TRBV9 . TGTGCCAGCAGTGCAGGGGGGGCTCGGGACGAGCAGTACTTC CASSAGGARDEQYF
. TRBJ1-6 TRBV6-5 . TGTGCCAGCAGTTATAGACCCGGGAGGAAGGGTAGGAATTCACCCCTCCACTTT CASSYRPGRKGRNSPLHF
many TRBJ2-1 TRBV5-1 TRBD1 TGCGCCAGCAGCTTGGCTACGGGACAGGGGTACAATGAGCAGTTCTTC CASSLATGQGYNEQFF